The 10 T cell receptor beta chains listed next were all sequenced from one sample in a study of blood T cell repertoires in COVID-19. Measured with immunoSEQ multiplex PCR; TCRdb has only the in-frame clones, and not every one. Of approximately 250,000 clones in the sample, around 80% were seen once. Sequences were obtained from peripheral blood. The receptor set was obtained from a man between 60 and 75 years old with acute or convalescent COVID-19.

The chain couples TRBV15 to TRBJ1-1; no reliable D call. CDR1 is LNHNV and CDR2 is YYDKDF in the germline V gene (reference sequence). The V gene lost 4 bases and the J gene lost 3 bases, with 3 bases spanning the gap. The CDR3 length is 11 residues. This CDR3 is CATSTDTEAFF. The CDR3 nucleotides are TGTGCCACCAGCACCGACACTGAAGCTTTCTTT.

The rearrangement uses TRBV29-1 and TRBJ2-1; TRBD2 might be the D (6 bases). Trimming shortened V by 3 bases and J by 9 bases, and 15 bases separated the two germline ends. CDR3 length: 13 amino acids. In germline, CDR1 is SQVTM, CDR2 ANQGSEA. The CDR3 sequence: CSVEGSAEGEQFF. The DNA of the CDR3 is TGCAGCGTTGAGGGTAGCGCGGAGGGTGAGCAGTTCTTC.

V is TRBV10-3 and J is TRBJ1-1; the D is unclear. The CDR3 totals 16 residues. V dropped 3 bases and J dropped 1 base, with 15 bases sitting between them. The germline gives CDR1 ENHRY, CDR2 SYGVKD. The chain's CDR3 is CAISEVRWAGNTEAFF. DNA of the CDR3: TGTGCCATCAGTGAAGTCAGATGGGCCGGGAACACTGAAGCTTTCTTT.

The chain combines TRBV28 with TRBJ2-7; 8 bases match TRBD1. This CDR3 has 16 residues. Germline CDR1 reads MDHEN; CDR2 reads SYDVKM. V dropped 6 bases and J dropped 3; count of bases not matched to a gene: 13. The CDR3 here is CASRAGGPRFNYEQYF. The CDR3 DNA follows: TGTGCCAGCAGGGCAGGGGGCCCTAGGTTTAACTACGAGCAGTACTTC.

The gene calls are TRBV3-1 (or the pseudogene TRBV3-2) and TRBJ1-2; TRBD1 agrees at 7 bases. Trimming cost V 4 bases and J 6 bases; bases outside gene matches: 8. This CDR3 contains 14 residues. The germline V gene has CDR1 LGHDT and CDR2 YNNKEL (reference sequence). CDR3 DNA sequence: TGTGCCAGCAGCCTGGGTGGCAGGGGGAATGGCTACACCTTC. Protein: CASSLGGRGNGYTF.

V and J are TRBV5-1 and TRBJ1-2; 7 bases match TRBD1. After removal of 0 bases from V and 4 bases from J, the junction contained 0 bases not matched to a gene. Germline V gives CDR1 SGHRS, CDR2 YFSETQ. The length of the CDR3 is 13 residues. In DNA, the CDR3 is TGCGCCAGCAGCTTGGACAGGGGCTATGGCTACACCTTC. Its protein is CASSLDRGYGYTF.

V is TRBV5-1 and J is TRBJ2-3; possible D gene TRBD2, 5 bases. The CDR3 covers 15 residues. Germline values: CDR1 SGHRS, CDR2 YFSETQ. Trimming cost V 0 bases and J 4 bases, with 12 bases left between them. CDR3 sequence (DNA): TGCGCCAGCAGCTTGGGTCTAGCAGGCCCAGATACGCAGTATTTT. This gives the protein CASSLGLAGPDTQYF.

This rearrangement joins TRBV20-1 to TRBJ2-7; 16 bases fit TRBD2. CDR3 size: 16 residues. V dropped 3 bases and J dropped 4; count of bases not matched to a gene: 6. Germline V gene lookup returns CDR1 DFQATT and CDR2 SNEGSKA (reference sequence). In DNA form, the CDR3 reads TGCAGTGCTAGTCCGGGGACTAGCGGGAGGGGGTACGAGCAGTACTTC. Residues: CSASPGTSGRGYEQYF.

V gene TRBV7-3 combines with J gene TRBJ2-2, with TRBD2 matching over 14 bases. The V gene end was trimmed by 3 bases and the J gene end by 1 base; junction bases not matched to a gene: 7. Germline CDR1 and CDR2: SGHTA and FQGTGA. This CDR3 is 19 amino acids long. The CDR3 DNA is TGTGCCAGCAGCTTCAAGGGACTAGCGGGAGCGAGGAACACCGGGGAGCTGTTTTTT. Translation gives CASSFKGLAGARNTGELFF.

The chain recombines TRBV4-2 with TRBJ2-1; tentatively, D is TRBD2 (6 bases). CDR1 LGHNA and CDR2 YNFKEQ come from the germline V gene. Trimming removed 0 bases from V and 5 bases from J, with 23 bases in between. This CDR3 has 19 residues. The CDR3 region has the DNA TGTGCCAGCAGCCAAGATGAGGGGTGGGGTAGCGGAGATAACAATGAGCAGTTCTTC. It specifies CASSQDEGWGSGDNNEQFF.